This T cell receptor (beta chain) was observed in a study of technical replicates of blood from a few donors. The germline CDR1 and CDR2 sequences are SGHDT and YYEEEE. The ends lost 4 bases at V and 4 bases at J; junction bases unmatched: 8. This CDR3 contains 15 residues. Sequencing was performed with immunoSEQ multiplex PCR; in TCRdb, only in-frame clones are kept and a portion is missing. The profile shows about 75,000 clones, roughly 92% of them singletons. This rearrangement joins TRBV5-6 to TRBJ2-5; 9 bases agree with TRBD1. This TCR came from a human donor in good health. Some clones in this sample may be carry-over from other donors' samples. The sequenced sample was PBMCs. The DNA of the CDR3 is TGTGCCAGCAGCAGGAACACAGGGGGCATAGAGACCCAGTACTTC. Translated: CASSRNTGGIETQYF. The variable domain in full, with the rest retrieved from reference TRBV5-6 and TRBJ2-5, is DAGVTQSPTHLIKTRGQQVTLRCSPKSGHDTVSWYQQALGQGPQFIFQYYEEEERQRGNFPDRFSGHQFPNYSSELNVNALLLGDSALYLCASSRNTGGIETQYFGPGTRLLVL.